The text below deals with one TCR beta chain. This clonotype was recorded at least ten times. Its antigen specificity is not known. Base quality data are lacking; no much larger clone is found one base away. The CDR3 holds 12 amino acids from the cysteine to the phenylalanine. The read is trimmed to its CDR3 DNA, 36 bases read in frame from base 1. Deletion took 5 bases off V and 5 bases off J, with a span of 9 bases between the germline ends. Two rounds of multiplex PCR on genomic DNA were used to amplify the TCR beta CDR3 region. In the first round of PCR, primers specific to each TRBV and TRBJ gene were used, and the primer sequences are filed in Chinese patent CN105087789A. Universal primers were used in the second PCR round. The Roche High Pure PCR Template Preparation Kit was used to extract genomic DNA from the frozen PBMCs. The libraries underwent paired-end sequencing with 151 bp reads on an Illumina HiSeq 3000. The authors' pipeline ran thus. CutAdapt was used to discard raw reads that did not contain the multiplex PCR primer sequences. High-quality paired reads were merged into contigs with PEAR. TRB V, D and J gene segments were assigned to each contig with MiXCR by alignment to reference sequences. To remove sequencing errors, CDR3 sequences were clustered according to base quality and sequence similarity. Shannon entropy normalized by the natural log of productive TCR sequence number was used as the measure of diversity. To get clonality, Shannon entropy was divided by the natural log of the number of unique clonotypes, and that result was subtracted from one. Progression-free survival cut-offs for repertoire metrics were chosen using the Youden index of ROC curves, with analyses run in R 3.5.3. The public reads were reprocessed in TCRdb via fastp at Q25 and MiXCR, keeping in-frame beta chains. Entries that share a CDR3 protein sequence are merged under the most common genes and DNA. What appears here as the V and J calls and clone size reflects TCRdb's work, not the paper's. Counted in this sample were tens of thousands of distinct CDR3 sequences; approximately 26% of them appeared once. The leading ten clones occupy approximately 8.3% of the sample.

The sample originates from a study of prognosis after radiotherapy for stage I lung cancer (dated by TCRdb to about 2021). A note on the overall study: Between early 2018 and January 2019, under 20 patients with stage I NSCLC were enrolled in Nanjing, China. Four of the 19 patients developed distant metastases after SBRT, at a median of approximately 7 months; the other 15 showed no significant progression. Every patient was deemed medically inoperable, approximately 11 because of comorbidities and 7 because they refused surgery. The study profiled peripheral blood TCR beta repertoires from stage I NSCLC patients before and after stereotactic body radiotherapy and related them to distant failure. SBRT was delivered in 3 to 5 fractions with a biologically effective dose of at least 100 Gy, and image-guided IMRT or VMAT was used for delivery. On tumor histology, twelve patients had adenocarcinoma and six or seven had squamous cell carcinoma. The study included about 15 patients with newly diagnosed primary stage I lung tumors and several with oligometastatic NSCLC after surgical resection of the primary tumor. The study sequenced roughly 40 blood samples from roughly 20 patients, one before and one after SBRT per patient. Concurrent therapy was not administered to any patient alongside SBRT. The cohort included approximately 13 men and several women, with a median age of approximately 74 years and a range of roughly 50 to 85 years.

A history of other malignancies or of prior chemotherapy or radiotherapy was absent in all patients, and node-negative disease was shown on CT and PET/CT in all patients. At each of two time points, 5 to 6 milliliters of peripheral venous blood were collected into EDTA tubes. PBMCs were isolated by Ficoll-Paque Plus density-gradient centrifugation. Samples were stored at -80°C immediately after collection until analysis. Study-wide findings and limitations: TRBV and TRBJ usage frequencies reportedly differed by metastasis status, in two V genes at baseline and in eight to ten V and two J genes after SBRT. Limitations of the study included a small cohort and short follow-up, and the study findings need independent validation. No adjustment for multiple comparisons was applied to any of the reported P values. No determination of tumor specificity was made for expanded TCR clones. Post-SBRT Shannon entropy and its change from baseline were lower in patients who developed distant metastases; baseline Shannon entropy was not associated with metastases. Unique TCR clone counts fell after SBRT (median about 10,000 before versus 6,500 to 7,500 after; Wilcoxon paired P=0.011).

This receptor was taken from a donor over 45 with non-small cell lung cancer. The sample here was PBMCs, taken before or after stereotactic body radiation therapy (not recorded which). This chain is built from TRBV12-3 or TRBV12-4 and TRBJ1-2, with the D gene uncertain. The CDR3 reads CASSPRRYGYTF. The nucleotide sequence reads TGTGCCAGCAGTCCCCGACGGTATGGCTACACCTTC.